A selection of T cell receptor beta chains follows, all from one sample in a study of Tregs in tolerant kidney transplant recipients. Profiled with immunoSEQ multiplex PCR; TCRdb holds only in-frame clones, not every one. This sample carries tens of thousands of clones, roughly nine tenths of them seen once, and the ten largest clones take 1.6%. Sequenced here: CD4+ T cells from blood (PBMCs), sampled 24 months after the transplant. All receptors come from a human patient who received a combined kidney and bone marrow transplant. Some T cells could come from the graft donor. CDR3s leave out the opening cysteine and the closing phenylalanine or tryptophan. Fields, in order: V gene, clone size, D gene, J gene, CDR3 protein. D genes are given only for firm matches. Clone size appears in some rows only: once, few, many, or a class for an expanded clone.

>TRBV30|.|TRBD1|TRBJ2-3
ACNPGTGGVDTQY
>TRBV5-8|.|TRBD2|TRBJ2-5
ASSLGLAGWEQY
>TRBV11-1|.|TRBD2|TRBJ2-1
ASRGGSSYNEQF
>TRBV27|.|TRBD2|TRBJ2-7
ASSLGGLSSYEQY
>TRBV25-1|.|TRBD1|TRBJ2-1
ASSGRTGEGYNEQF
>TRBV7-3|.|TRBD1|TRBJ2-7
ASSLTGTGGDYEQY
>TRBV7-3|.|.|TRBJ1-2
ASSPGGEVNYGYT
>TRBV7-9|once|.|TRBJ2-5
ASSPGSQETQY
>TRBV18|.|.|TRBJ2-7
ASSPPGNRRMGQY
>TRBV7-2|few|.|TRBJ2-3
ASSTSGLDTQY
>TRBV15|.|TRBD2|TRBJ2-3
ATSRGIAGGGTDTQY
>TRBV5-1|.|TRBD1|TRBJ2-7
ASRPGTGEPAREQY
>TRBV29-1|.|TRBD1|TRBJ1-4
SVGDPDRGKKLF
>TRBV11-1|.|.|TRBJ2-5
ASSWGLQETQY
>TRBV4-1|once|TRBD1|TRBJ2-1
ASRSGQVNYNEQF
>TRBV7-2|.|.|TRBJ2-2
ASSSRLTGELF
>TRBV5-5|.|.|TRBJ2-3
ASSLQPSSDTQY
>TRBV30|.|.|TRBJ1-6
AWSVPRGPVSPLH
>TRBV9|.|TRBD2|TRBJ2-3
ASSVGAGFYSTDTQY
>TRBV11-3|.|TRBD2|TRBJ2-5
ASSLRLAGRLETQY
>TRBV6-5|.|.|TRBJ1-4
AISAGGGDDEKLF
>TRBV15|.|TRBD1|TRBJ2-7
ATSRLSGQGPMKQY
>TRBV4-3|.|.|TRBJ2-1
ASSQGGRLYNEQF
>TRBV5-1|.|.|TRBJ2-7
ASSPAGKVNEQY
>TRBV5-1|.|TRBD1|TRBJ1-5
ASSLGTGGVNQPQH
>TRBV7-9|.|.|TRBJ2-2
ASSPTAGPSVYTGELF
>TRBV6-5|.|.|TRBJ1-1
ASSFNLNTEAF
>TRBV6-6|.|.|TRBJ1-5
ASSYKQAQPQH
>TRBV29-1|.|TRBD1|TRBJ1-2
SVKQGEYGYT
>TRBV5-1|.|TRBD1|TRBJ1-1
ASSLGQGAEAF
>TRBV19|once|TRBD1|TRBJ2-5
ASSRDRVETQY
>TRBV6-5|.|.|TRBJ1-5
ASSIGDSNQPQH
>TRBV5-4|.|.|TRBJ1-6
ASSLPGSSYNSPLH
>TRBV11-3|.|TRBD1|TRBJ2-1
ASSISGTGVNEQF
>TRBV30|.|.|TRBJ1-4
AWARTRRNEKLF
>TRBV10-1|few|TRBD1|TRBJ2-7
ASNSQGLYEQY
>TRBV12-5|.|TRBD2|TRBJ2-3
ASGLPEGSGRAGDTQY
>TRBV7-9|.|TRBD2|TRBJ2-5
ASSLWTRETQY
>TRBV2|.|TRBD1|TRBJ1-2
ASSAVGTGVYGYT
>TRBV18|.|TRBD1|TRBJ1-5
ASSPDGQGNQPQH
>TRBV5-1|.|.|TRBJ2-3
ASSPLASGTDTQY
>TRBV25-1|few|TRBD1|TRBJ1-4
ASIEQGVEKLF
>TRBV6-5|.|.|TRBJ1-1
ASSYLSPPNTEAF
>TRBV28|.|.|TRBJ1-2
ATQERSGIFGYT
>TRBV7-6|.|TRBD2|TRBJ2-7
ASSSRAPVAGPNYEQY
>TRBV11-3|few|.|TRBJ2-3
ASSPRRSSTDTQY
>TRBV19|.|TRBD1|TRBJ1-4
ASTESGGTNEKLF
>TRBV27|.|TRBD2|TRBJ2-1
ASNKAGGLYNEQF
>TRBV5-1|.|TRBD2|TRBJ2-5
ASSYSTSGQETQY
>TRBV7-2|.|.|TRBJ2-1
ASSRQRDNEQF
>TRBV7-6|.|TRBD1|TRBJ1-2
ASSLGAGGTYGYT
>TRBV6-5|.|.|TRBJ1-5
ASRAGLQEPQH
>TRBV5-1|.|TRBD2|TRBJ2-7
ASSYVTSGPGYEQY
>TRBV7-9|.|TRBD1|TRBJ1-1
ASSPGDRVNTEAF
>TRBV14|few|.|TRBJ2-5
ASSQGFYRTGETQY